Following are 25 T cell receptor beta chains from one sample sequenced in a study of shared clonotypes between healthy human individuals. The protocol was immunoSEQ multiplex PCR, while the TCRdb copy is restricted to in-frame clones and leaves out a portion. The sample lists about 1.1 million clones, roughly 80% seen once, with more than 0.85% in the top ten. The sequencing input was memory CD4+ T cells from PBMCs. Subset defined: CD45RA-negative fraction. The receptors come from a young man in good health. Some clones in this sample may be carry-over from other donors' samples.

The sample holds one count of this clone. The chain employs TRBV10-1 and TRBJ1-1; D might be TRBD1 (5 bases). The CDR3 extends over 13 amino acids. Trimming pared 5 bases from V and 4 bases from J, leaving 11 bases between. CDR1 is WNHNN and CDR2 is SYGVQD in the germline V gene (reference sequence). This CDR3 reads CASSRGGSTEAFF. CDR3 DNA sequence: TGCGCCAGCAGTCGGGGGGGATCCACTGAAGCTTTCTTT.

The chain links TRBV5-1 to TRBJ2-1; 8 bases match TRBD2. In germline, CDR1 is SGHRS, CDR2 YFSETQ. With 5 bases clipped from V and 5 bases from J, the junction kept 9 bases outside the gene matches. The CDR3 has 15 residues. The CDR3 protein is CASSSGLVYDNEQFF. CDR3 in DNA: TGCGCCAGCAGTTCGGGACTAGTGTACGACAATGAGCAGTTCTTC.

Points on this clone: Other DNA sequences from this sample encode an identical CDR3 as well. The chain uses TRBV5-1 and TRBJ1-1; D unresolved. V lost 1 base and J 4 bases, leaving 11 bases between the germline ends. The CDR3 covers 14 residues. Germline assignment: CDR1 SGHRS and CDR2 YFSETQ. This CDR3 reads CASSLLGSGTEAFF. The CDR3, as DNA: TGCGCCAGCAGCTTGTTGGGTTCGGGCACTGAAGCTTTCTTT. Looking up the rest from reference TRBV5-1 and TRBJ1-1 gives the full variable domain: KAGVTQTPRYLIKTRGQQVTLSCSPISGHRSVSWYQQTPGQGLQFLFEYFSETQRNKGNFPGRFSGRQFSNSRSEMNVSTLELGDSALYLCASSLLGSGTEAFFGQGTRLTVV.

The chain combines TRBV7-2 with TRBJ2-1; possible D gene TRBD1, 6 bases. This CDR3 contains 14 residues. Germline assignment: CDR1 SGHTA and CDR2 FQGNSA. Trimming pared 7 bases from V and 8 bases from J, leaving 18 bases between. The CDR3 sequence is CASTWAGVLDEQFF. CDR3 in DNA: TGTGCCAGCACTTGGGCAGGGGTTCTGGATGAGCAGTTCTTC.

V is TRBV7-9 and J is TRBJ2-2, with TRBD1 matching over 9 bases. The V gene's germline CDR1 is SEHNR and CDR2 FQNEAQ (reference sequence). The CDR3 has 13 amino acids. V lost 9 bases and J lost 6; bases outside the gene matches: 5. The chain's CDR3 is CASIGTGSGELFF. The CDR3 DNA sequence: TGTGCCAGTATCGGGACAGGGTCCGGGGAGCTGTTTTTT. The full variable domain, its missing parts supplied by reference TRBV7-9 and TRBJ2-2, is DTGVSQNPRHKITKRGQNVTFRCDPISEHNRLYWYRQTLGQGPEFLTYFQNEAQLEKSRLLSDRFSAERPKGSFSTLEIQRTEQGDSAMYLCASIGTGSGELFFGEGSRLTVL.

This chain joins TRBV4-1 and TRBJ2-7, with 7 positions matching TRBD1. The germline V gene encodes CDR1 MGHRA and CDR2 YSYEKL. This CDR3 spans 14 amino acids. The junction had 4 bases not matched to a gene; V was cut back by 0 bases and J by 5 bases. For the CDR3, the DNA is TGCGCCAGCAGCCAAGATCACAGGGGCGACGAGCAGTACTTC. This codes for CASSQDHRGDEQYF.

The CDR3 sequence is CASRDSGLGLPEQFF. CDR3 nucleotides: TGTGCCAGCAGGGACTCGGGACTGGGGTTGCCTGAGCAGTTCTTC. This rearrangement joins TRBV28 to TRBJ2-1, with D possibly TRBD2 on 6 matching bases. Trimming removed 6 bases from V and 9 bases from J, with 21 bases in between. CDR3 length: 15 residues. Germline V gives CDR1 MDHEN, CDR2 SYDVKM.

The rearrangement links TRBV7-9 to TRBJ2-2; D might be TRBD1 or TRBD2, each matching 6 bases. Trimming pared 6 bases from V and 7 bases from J, leaving 18 bases between. The CDR3 is 15 residues long. Germline V lookup: CDR1 SEHNR, CDR2 FQNEAQ (reference sequence). As DNA, the CDR3 is TGTGCCAGCAGTCTCGGAGGGGGGAGTCACGGGGAGCTGTTTTTT. Protein: CASSLGGGSHGELFF.

The rearrangement uses TRBV18 and TRBJ1-1; TRBD1 matches at 8 bases. V was pared by 5 bases and J by 4 bases, with 3 bases of the junction left unmatched. Germline loops: CDR1 KGHSH, CDR2 LQKENI. The length of the CDR3 is 13 residues. In nucleotides, the CDR3 is TGTGCCAGCTCAGCGGACAGGGCCACTGAAGCTTTCTTT. Translated: CASSADRATEAFF. The full variable domain, rest sourced from reference TRBV18 and TRBJ1-1, is NAGVMQNPRHLVRRRGQEARLRCSPMKGHSHVYWYRQLPEEGLKFMVYLQKENIIDESGMPKERFSAEFPKEGPSILRIQQVVRGDSAAYFCASSADRATEAFFGQGTRLTVV.

This chain links TRBV28 with TRBJ1-5, with TRBD1 identical over 9 bases. V dropped 6 bases and J dropped 4; count of bases not matched to a gene: 10. The CDR3 loop spans 16 amino acids. Germline assignment: CDR1 MDHEN and CDR2 SYDVKM. This CDR3 reads CASRYPGTGLNQPQHF. The CDR3 coding sequence is TGTGCCAGCAGGTATCCGGGGACAGGGTTGAATCAGCCCCAGCATTTT.

The chain combines TRBV4-3 with TRBJ2-1; 9 nucleotides match TRBD1. Trimming cost V 4 bases and J 5 bases; bases outside gene matches: 6. Germline V gene lookup returns CDR1 LGHNA and CDR2 YSLEER. The CDR3 extends over 15 amino acids. The CDR3 sequence: CASSRAGTGNNEQFF. The CDR3 region has the DNA TGCGCCAGCAGCCGAGCCGGGACAGGGAACAATGAGCAGTTCTTC.

The chain is built from TRBV7-3 and TRBJ2-2; perhaps D is TRBD1 or TRBD2 (5 bases each). The CDR3 sequence is 16 residues long. From germline, CDR1 is SGHTA and CDR2 FQGTGA. Deletions cut 5 bases from V and 1 base from J, with 14 bases between. The CDR3 region is CASSERGRENTGELFF. In DNA, the CDR3 is TGTGCCAGCAGCGAGAGGGGCAGGGAGAACACCGGGGAGCTGTTTTTT. The full variable domain, completed using reference TRBV7-3 and TRBJ2-2, is GAGVSQTPSNKVTEKGKYVELRCDPISGHTALYWYRQSLGQGPEFLIYFQGTGAADDSGLPNDRFFAVRPEGSVSTLKIQRTERGDSAVYLCASSERGRENTGELFFGEGSRLTVL.

About this clone: A much larger clone lies a single base off, so this may be a read error. The J gene is TRBJ2-3, the V gene TRBV11-2; 14 bases agree with TRBD2. Trimming took 3 bases from V and 1 from J; bases not matched to a gene: 0. The CDR3 loop spans 16 amino acids. Germline-derived CDR1 and CDR2 are SGHAT and FQNNGV. The CDR3 region is CASSLTSGRGTDTQYF. CDR3 bases: TGTGCCAGCAGCTTGACTAGCGGGAGGGGCACAGATACGCAGTATTTT.

This clone was observed a handful of times. This rearrangement joins TRBV10-3 to TRBJ1-3; 8 nucleotides line up with TRBD1. Trimming cost V 6 bases and J 4 bases; bases outside gene matches: 11. The CDR3 totals 16 residues. CDR1 is ENHRY, CDR2 SYGVKD, per germline. CDR3 loop: CAISQQGARTGNTIYF. In nucleotides, the CDR3 is TGTGCCATCAGCCAGCAGGGGGCCCGTACCGGAAACACCATATATTTT.

V is TRBV29-1 and J is TRBJ2-7; the D is unclear. In germline, CDR1 is SQVTM, CDR2 ANQGSEA. The CDR3 consists of 13 residues. Trimming removed 4 bases from V and 4 bases from J, with 14 bases in between. Written as DNA, the CDR3 is TGCAGCGTTGTGATGGCTTCGCGGTACGAGCAGTACTTC. The encoded protein is CSVVMASRYEQYF.

J is TRBJ1-2 and V is TRBV15; D is undetermined. The CDR3 spans 16 residues. Germline V gene sequence: CDR1 LNHNV, CDR2 YYDKDF (reference sequence). V was pared by 0 bases and J by 7 bases, with 18 bases between. The CDR3 bases are TGTGCCACCAGCAGAGATAGGATTGGGGTTATTGGTGGCTACACCTTC. Translating it yields CATSRDRIGVIGGYTF.

The chain carries TRBV28 and TRBJ1-3; D may be TRBD1 (5 bases). The CDR3 spans 15 residues. V lost 1 base and J lost 4, with 11 bases in between. Germline lookup yields CDR1 MDHEN and CDR2 SYDVKM. The CDR3 sequence: CASSLLSTVGNTIYF. In DNA, the CDR3 is TGTGCCAGCAGTTTATTGTCGACAGTAGGAAACACCATATATTTT.

As concerns this clone: A much larger clone is a single base away; this may be a read error. The same CDR3 also results from other DNA sequences found in this sample. The chain couples TRBV29-1 to TRBJ2-7; possible D gene TRBD1, 6 bases. Trimming cost V 3 bases and J 6 bases, with 12 bases left between them. This CDR3 is built from 12 residues. Germline CDR1 is SQVTM and CDR2 is ANQGSEA. The CDR3 nucleotides are TGCAGCGTTGACAACAGGGACGGCGAGCAGTACTTC. Translation: CSVDNRDGEQYF.

The chain joins TRBV4-2 to TRBJ2-1; D is unclear. Germline V gives CDR1 LGHNA, CDR2 YNFKEQ. The CDR3 totals 15 residues. V lost 1 base and J 6 bases, leaving 13 bases between the germline ends. The CDR3 DNA is TGTGCCAGCAGCCAAGGTATGACGGTGGGCAATGAGCAGTTCTTC. This sequence encodes CASSQGMTVGNEQFF.

The gene calls are TRBV6-1 and TRBJ2-7; TRBD2 matches 8 bases. Losses at the gene ends were 8 bases for V and 0 bases for J; bases not matched to a gene: 6. CDR3 size: 14 residues. From germline, CDR1 is MNHNS and CDR2 SASEGT. CDR3 DNA: TGTGCCAGCGGAGCGGGAGTGAACTCCTACGAGCAGTACTTC. This sequence encodes CASGAGVNSYEQYF.

About this clone itself: At the DNA level, this CDR3 is encoded by other sequences in the same sample as well. The DNA of the CDR3 is TGTGCCAGCAGTTACTCCCGCGGTAATCAGCCCCAGCATTTT. Encoded protein: CASSYSRGNQPQHF. This chain connects TRBV6-5 to TRBJ1-5; no clear D gene. Trimming removed 0 bases at V and 4 bases at J, with 7 bases between. This CDR3 comprises 14 residues. CDR1 MNHEY and CDR2 SVGAGI come from the germline V gene.

Remarks on this clone: Other DNA sequences from this sample encode an identical CDR3 as well. This chain joins TRBV5-1 and TRBJ2-7; 9 nucleotides agree with TRBD1. CDR1 is SGHRS and CDR2 is YFSETQ in the germline V gene. Trimming took 4 bases from V and 5 from J; bases not matched to a gene: 4. The CDR3 length is 13 residues. The CDR3 DNA is TGCGCCAGCAGCCCAGGGACAGGGAACGAGCAGTACTTC. Translation gives CASSPGTGNEQYF.

The chain carries TRBV15 and TRBJ2-7; 14 nucleotides match TRBD2. The CDR3 contains 15 residues. With V trimmed by 0 bases and J by 7 bases, 2 bases remained unmatched. The V gene's germline CDR1 is LNHNV and CDR2 YYDKDF (reference sequence). CDR3 DNA: TGTGCCACCAGCAGAGAGACTAGCGGGAGGGGAGAGCAGTACTTC. It yields the protein CATSRETSGRGEQYF.

CDR3 sequence: CASSLGDRARDEQYF. Written as DNA, the CDR3 is TGTGCCAGCAGCTTGGGCGACAGGGCTAGGGACGAGCAGTACTTC. The chain joins TRBV7-9 to TRBJ2-7; 7 bases match TRBD1. Germline-derived CDR1 and CDR2 are SEHNR and FQNEAQ (reference sequence). This CDR3 spans 15 amino acids. Trimming cost V 3 bases and J 5 bases; bases outside gene matches: 10.

V gene TRBV7-3 combines with J gene TRBJ1-2, with TRBD1 matching over 8 bases. The CDR3 spans 13 residues. V was clipped by 4 bases and J by 8 bases; unmatched bases: 6. The germline V gene has CDR1 SGHTA and CDR2 FQGTGA. The CDR3 DNA reads as TGTGCCAGCAGCTCACCAGGGGGCGCGGGCTACACCTTC. Translated, it gives CASSSPGGAGYTF.